The clone carrying this T cell receptor (beta chain) was picked up a small number of times. Its antigen is undetermined. As the sequencing template, cDNA was produced by extracting RNA and reverse transcribing it. Sequencing was performed with immunoSEQ multiplex PCR; in TCRdb, only in-frame clones are kept and a portion is missing. The repertoire includes about 12,000 clones, about 61% of them detected once, and approximately 13% sits in the top ten. The source of the sample is a study of CD8+ T cells in alopecia areata. Study details: In an open-label trial, patients got 5 to 10 mg tofacitinib twice daily. Study findings and constraints: Relative to mice, TCR sharing across patients was less clear, a difference possibly HLA-related. Tissue-resident alphabeta T cells belonging to normal skin likewise get sequenced within scalp specimens.

In alopecia areata patients, both lesional scalp punch biopsies and peripheral blood were collected. CDR1 and CDR2 (germline): MDHEN, SYDVKM. The CDR3 contains 13 residues. J gave up 0 bases and V 9 bases, and 4 bases lay outside the gene matches. This chain joins TRBV28 and TRBJ2-7; TRBD1 agrees at 8 bases. The TCR was taken from a human donor with alopecia areata. Sequenced material: skin. CDR3 in amino acids: CASRQGNSYEQYF. The CDR3 DNA follows: TGTGCCAGTCGACAGGGGAACTCCTACGAGCAGTACTTC.